The sequence of this T cell receptor beta chain was determined in a study of shared T cell receptors in the human thymus (dated by TCRdb to 2020 to 2022). Background for the entire study: The study investigated the way shared, self-reactive T-cell receptor alpha chains are produced in the human thymus.

The receptor library was made with the immunoSEQ multiplex PCR assay. This is the immuneACCESS table as TCRdb keeps it, with only in-frame sequences that have V and J called. A part of the clones is gone; compared with another copy, unresolved V genes explain less than half, and the rest is unexplained. The sample table records hundreds of thousands of clones; approximately 89% of these occur just once. The ten most abundant clones make up 0.0094% of the sample. As concerns this clone: Its antigen target is currently unknown. It has no much larger one-base neighbor in the sample; base qualities were not kept.

From a lookup of the germline V gene (reference sequence), CDR1 and CDR2 are LNHDA and SQIVND. Including cysteine and phenylalanine, the CDR3 has 12 amino acids. Solely the CDR3 DNA is kept, with 36 bases framed from the first base. These data also formed part of another study, on human thymus T cells. As that second paper reports: Immunologically healthy infants undergoing open corrective cardiac surgery for congenital heart defects in Finland were used as donors. Thymus tissue was obtained as surgical resects removed during corrective cardiac surgery. Biased V and J gene segment usage appeared to be present in both thymic and peripheral blood repertoires. The related research reported highly overlapping thymic TCR repertoires among unrelated individuals. The study described the TCR alpha and beta repertoires in under 10 infant thymus samples and a few matching peripheral blood samples. The infant donors were roughly 7 to 250 days old, and the cohort included about 6 males and a couple of females. Thymocytes were released mechanically from tissue and stored at -70 °C as pellets of roughly 8.5-32 million cells. A QIAsymphony instrument was used to extract genomic DNA from frozen cell pellets. The immunoSEQ multiplex PCR assay was used to amplify the TCRB and TCRAD loci from a standardized amount of quality-controlled genomic DNA. Amplicons spanned the V(D)J region at a length sufficient to cover the CDR3 and identify V and J genes. Through the commercial immunoSEQ service, the amplicons were sequenced on an Illumina platform. Primer bias and sequencing errors were corrected as previously described, and TCRAD and TCRB definitions were based on the IMGT database. immunoSEQ Analyzer 3.0 and VDJTools were used for repertoire analysis, which covered basic statistics, V/J segment usage, diversity estimates, rarefaction and pairwise overlap. Diversity was estimated using the Chao1, ChaoE, Efron-Thisted, Shannon and inverse Simpson indices, and was also estimated on datasets down-sampled to the size of the smallest sample. Repertoire overlap was determined by strict matching of CDR3 nucleotide sequence, V gene and J gene, and Jaccard-based multidimensional scaling clustering was applied. On average, thymus samples gave 750,000 to 1,000,000 unique TCRB clonotypes, whereas blood samples gave 80,000 to 85,000.

This receptor was taken from a boy under two years old with a congenital heart defect. Donor details come from another sample of the same person, matched by shared clones. Sequencing input: thymocytes. The chain joins TRBV19 to TRBJ2-5; a weak D assignment points to TRBD1 (5 bases agree). The J call may be mistaken, given a closer DNA end match to TRBJ2-7. The CDR3 has the sequence CASSPDSYEQYF. The DNA is as follows: TGTGCCAGTAGTCCCGACAGTTACGAGCAGTACTTC.